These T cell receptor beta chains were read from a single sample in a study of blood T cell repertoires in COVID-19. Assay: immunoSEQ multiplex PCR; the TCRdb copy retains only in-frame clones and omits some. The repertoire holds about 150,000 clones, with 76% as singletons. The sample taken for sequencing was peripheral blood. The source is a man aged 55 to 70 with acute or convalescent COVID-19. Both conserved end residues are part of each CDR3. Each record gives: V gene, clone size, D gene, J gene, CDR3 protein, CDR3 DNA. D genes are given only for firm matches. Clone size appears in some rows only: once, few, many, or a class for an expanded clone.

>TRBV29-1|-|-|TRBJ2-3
CSVDSADSTDTQYF
TGCAGCGTTGATTCCGCGGATAGCACAGATACGCAGTATTTT
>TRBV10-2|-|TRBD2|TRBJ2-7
CASRNPLAGGIDEQYF
TGCGCCAGCAGAAATCCCTTAGCGGGAGGTATAGACGAGCAGTACTTC
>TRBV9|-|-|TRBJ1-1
CASSVSVNTEAFF
TGTGCCAGCAGCGTAAGCGTGAACACTGAAGCTTTCTTT
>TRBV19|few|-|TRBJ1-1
CASSTTVNTEAFF
TGTGCCAGTAGTACGACTGTGAACACTGAAGCTTTCTTT
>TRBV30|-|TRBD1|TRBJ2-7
CAWSVRGQGESKQYF
TGTGCCTGGAGTGTAAGGGGACAGGGAGAGAGCAAGCAGTACTTC
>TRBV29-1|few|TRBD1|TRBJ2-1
CSIGQGGNEQFF
TGCAGCATCGGACAGGGGGGTAATGAGCAGTTCTTC
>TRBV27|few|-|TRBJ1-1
CASGQGDTEAFF
TGTGCCAGCGGTCAGGGTGACACTGAAGCTTTCTTT
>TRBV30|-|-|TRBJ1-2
CAWSSGQLGYTF
TGTGCCTGGAGTTCCGGACAGCTGGGCTACACCTTC
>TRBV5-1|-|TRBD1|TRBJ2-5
CASSLGGQGSGVLETQYF
TGCGCCAGCAGCTTGGGGGGACAGGGGTCGGGAGTGTTGGAGACCCAGTACTTC
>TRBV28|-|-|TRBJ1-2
CASSLASNYGYTF
TGTGCCAGCAGTTTAGCCAGTAACTATGGCTACACCTTC
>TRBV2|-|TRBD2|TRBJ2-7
CATEMTSGFGSGYEQYF
TGTGCCACCGAAATGACTAGCGGGTTCGGATCCGGGTACGAGCAGTACTTC
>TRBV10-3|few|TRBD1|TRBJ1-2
CAISAPDRGNGYTF
TGTGCCATCAGTGCCCCCGACAGGGGCAATGGCTACACCTTC
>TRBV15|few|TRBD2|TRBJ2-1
CATSTLRTSGRARNEQFF
TGTGCCACCAGCACCTTAAGGACTAGCGGGAGGGCTCGAAATGAGCAGTTCTTC
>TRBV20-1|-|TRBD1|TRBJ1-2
CSASTGQGIYGYTF
TGCAGTGCTAGTACCGGACAGGGCATATATGGCTACACCTTC
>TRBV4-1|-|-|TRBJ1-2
CASSQDYQGAYGYTF
TGCGCCAGCAGCCAAGATTACCAGGGTGCCTATGGCTACACCTTC
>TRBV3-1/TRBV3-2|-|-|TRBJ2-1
CASSQPPGLREFF
TGTGCCAGCAGCCAACCCCCGGGACTCCGGGAGTTCTTC
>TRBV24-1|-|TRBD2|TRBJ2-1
CATEALAGGLTDNEQFF
TGTGCCACCGAGGCCCTAGCGGGAGGGCTTACCGACAATGAGCAGTTCTTC
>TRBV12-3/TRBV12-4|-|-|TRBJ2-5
CASSLLETQYF
TGTGCCAGCAGTTTACTAGAGACCCAGTACTTC
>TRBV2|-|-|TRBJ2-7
CASSEALRGAQYF
TGTGCCAGCAGTGAAGCGCTTCGCGGAGCGCAGTACTTC
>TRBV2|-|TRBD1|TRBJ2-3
CASNTGEGDTQYF
TGTGCCAGCAATACAGGGGAAGGAGATACGCAGTATTTT